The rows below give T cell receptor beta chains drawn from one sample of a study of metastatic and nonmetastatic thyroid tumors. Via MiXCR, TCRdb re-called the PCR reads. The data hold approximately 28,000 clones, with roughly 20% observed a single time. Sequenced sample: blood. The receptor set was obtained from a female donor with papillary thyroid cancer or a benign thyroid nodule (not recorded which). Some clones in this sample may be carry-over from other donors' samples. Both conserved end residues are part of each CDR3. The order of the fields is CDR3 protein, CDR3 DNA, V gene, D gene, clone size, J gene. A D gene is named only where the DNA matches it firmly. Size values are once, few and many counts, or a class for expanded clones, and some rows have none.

cdr3_aa: CSAPAGGSNTGELFF
cdr3_nt: TGCAGTGCCCCTGCTGGGGGCTCGAACACCGGGGAGCTGTTTTTT
v_call: TRBV20-1
d_call: .
clone_size: many
j_call: TRBJ2-2

cdr3_aa: CASSLANWQENTGELFF
cdr3_nt: TGTGCCAGCAGCTTGGCAAACTGGCAGGAGAACACCGGGGAGCTGTTTTTT
v_call: TRBV5-4
d_call: .
clone_size: many
j_call: TRBJ2-2

cdr3_aa: CASSLGAAGGAFF
cdr3_nt: TGTGCCAGCAGCTTAGGGGCGGCAGGGGGAGCTTTCTTT
v_call: TRBV11-2
d_call: TRBD1
clone_size: many
j_call: TRBJ1-1

cdr3_aa: CASSPLAVGELFF
cdr3_nt: TGTGCCAGCTCACCTCTAGCGGTCGGGGAGCTGTTTTTT
v_call: TRBV18
d_call: TRBD2
clone_size: many
j_call: TRBJ2-2

cdr3_aa: CAIVQGAGADTQYF
cdr3_nt: TGTGCCATCGTACAGGGGGCAGGGGCAGATACGCAGTATTTT
v_call: TRBV10-3
d_call: TRBD1
clone_size: many
j_call: TRBJ2-3

cdr3_aa: CASSHQGDPYNSPLHF
cdr3_nt: TGTGCCAGCAGCCACCAGGGAGACCCCTATAATTCACCCCTCCACTTT
v_call: TRBV16
d_call: .
clone_size: many
j_call: TRBJ1-6

cdr3_aa: CASRTGSSYNEQFF
cdr3_nt: TGTGCCAGCAGGACAGGGAGCTCCTACAATGAGCAGTTCTTC
v_call: TRBV2
d_call: TRBD1
clone_size: many
j_call: TRBJ2-1

cdr3_aa: CSARKTGTGIYNEQFF
cdr3_nt: TGCAGTGCTAGAAAAACCGGGACAGGGATCTACAATGAGCAGTTCTTC
v_call: TRBV20-1
d_call: TRBD1
clone_size: many
j_call: TRBJ2-1

cdr3_aa: CSAPITGLATYEQYF
cdr3_nt: TGCAGTGCTCCTATCACGGGACTAGCGACCTACGAGCAGTACTTC
v_call: TRBV20-1
d_call: TRBD2
clone_size: .
j_call: TRBJ2-7

cdr3_aa: CASSLSGTGVGEQFF
cdr3_nt: TGTGCCAGCAGCCTATCCGGGACAGGGGTTGGTGAGCAGTTCTTC
v_call: TRBV12-3/TRBV12-4
d_call: TRBD1
clone_size: .
j_call: TRBJ2-1

cdr3_aa: CASGSGARSVGGYTF
cdr3_nt: TGTGCCAGCGGGTCAGGGGCGCGATCAGTGGGAGGCTACACCTTC
v_call: TRBV2
d_call: .
clone_size: .
j_call: TRBJ1-2

cdr3_aa: CASSPPGGQTQYF
cdr3_nt: TGTGCCAGCTCACCACCGGGTGGACAGACCCAGTACTTC
v_call: TRBV18
d_call: .
clone_size: many
j_call: TRBJ2-5

cdr3_aa: CSLLQPKGRQGYTF
cdr3_nt: TGCAGCCTTCTCCAGCCCAAAGGAAGGCAGGGCTACACCTTC
v_call: TRBV20-1
d_call: .
clone_size: many
j_call: TRBJ1-2

cdr3_aa: CASTTSWSDYGYTF
cdr3_nt: TGTGCCAGCACCACCTCGTGGTCTGACTATGGCTACACCTTC
v_call: TRBV6-1
d_call: .
clone_size: .
j_call: TRBJ1-2

cdr3_aa: CASSLGTVRNYGYTF
cdr3_nt: TGCGCCAGCAGCTTGGGTACAGTCAGAAACTATGGCTACACCTTC
v_call: TRBV5-1
d_call: .
clone_size: many
j_call: TRBJ1-2

cdr3_aa: CASTPQGAQVFTGNTIYF
cdr3_nt: TGTGCCAGCACTCCACAGGGGGCGCAAGTTTTTACTGGAAACACCATATATTTT
v_call: TRBV12-3/TRBV12-4
d_call: TRBD1
clone_size: many
j_call: TRBJ1-3

cdr3_aa: CASSGGTVANTGELFF
cdr3_nt: TGTGCCAGCAGCGGAGGGACAGTTGCGAACACCGGGGAGCTGTTTTTT
v_call: TRBV9
d_call: TRBD1
clone_size: many
j_call: TRBJ2-2

cdr3_aa: CASSEPGDGTYEQYF
cdr3_nt: TGTGCCAGCAGTGAGCCAGGGGATGGCACCTACGAGCAGTACTTC
v_call: TRBV6-2/TRBV6-3
d_call: .
clone_size: medium-sized
j_call: TRBJ2-7